The rows below give T cell receptor beta chains drawn from one sample of a study of OX40 agonist ivuxolimab in advanced cancers. Clones were read by immunoSEQ multiplex PCR, and TCRdb kept only the in-frame ones, dropping some. The table shows about 50,000 clones, with 80% to 95% occurring only once. The sample was CD4+ or CD8+ T cells sorted from blood, taken in a trial of the OX40 agonist ivuxolimab. These receptors originate from an adult with an advanced solid tumor such as melanoma, head and neck, liver or kidney cancer. Both conserved end residues are part of each CDR3. The order of the fields is V gene, J gene, D gene, clone size, CDR3 DNA, CDR3 protein. D genes are given only for firm matches. Where a row states a size, it is once, few, many or the class of an expanded clone; other rows omit it.

>TRBV4-1|TRBJ2-1|TRBD2|-
TGCGCCAGCAGCCAAGGGGTAGCGGGGATTGTCAATGAGCAGTTCTTC
CASSQGVAGIVNEQFF
>TRBV5-6|TRBJ1-6|-|-
TGTGCCAGCAGCTCGACGGAAGGGGGAATGGATTCACCCCTCCACTTT
CASSSTEGGMDSPLHF
>TRBV5-1|TRBJ1-1|-|few
TGCGCCAGCAGCTTGGGGGCTGAAGCTTTCTTT
CASSLGAEAFF
>TRBV4-1|TRBJ2-2|TRBD2|medium-sized
TGCGCCAGCAGCCAAGAGACTAGCGTGAACACCGGGGAGCTGTTTTTT
CASSQETSVNTGELFF
>TRBV6-4|TRBJ2-3|TRBD2|few
TGTGCCAGCAGTGGGGCTAGCGGGGGAGGCAAAGATACGCAGTATTTT
CASSGASGGGKDTQYF
>TRBV5-1|TRBJ2-1|TRBD1|-
TGCGCCAGCAGCCCCGGGACAGGGTTATCCTACAATGAGCAGTTCTTC
CASSPGTGLSYNEQFF
>TRBV6-5|TRBJ2-2|-|-
TGTGCCAGCAGTTACATGACAGACTTAGACACCGGGGAGCTGTTTTTT
CASSYMTDLDTGELFF
>TRBV6-5|TRBJ1-1|TRBD1|once
TGTGCCAGCAGTCTTAGGGGGCAGTGGGACACTGAAGCTTTCTTT
CASSLRGQWDTEAFF
>TRBV19|TRBJ1-2|-|-
TGTGCCAGTAGTATTTTGGCAGTCCGAGACTATGGCTACACCTTC
CASSILAVRDYGYTF
>TRBV27|TRBJ1-5|-|few
TGTGCCAGCAGTTTATCAGCAGGGGAAAGCAATCAGCCCCAGCATTTT
CASSLSAGESNQPQHF
>TRBV6-1|TRBJ2-7|-|-
TGTGCCAGCAGTGAAGAGATGACAGCTAACTACGAGCAGTACTTC
CASSEEMTANYEQYF
>TRBV11-1|TRBJ2-2|-|-
TGTGCCAGCAGCTCCGGGACCCTCTTCGGGGAGCTGTTTTTT
CASSSGTLFGELFF
>TRBV6-5|TRBJ1-1|-|-
TGTGCCAGCAGTTGGACAGCTATGAACACTGAAGCTTTCTTT
CASSWTAMNTEAFF
>TRBV7-9|TRBJ1-3|-|-
TGTGCCAGCAGCTTAGTCTCGAGGGATGGGCCTGGAAACACCATATATTTT
CASSLVSRDGPGNTIYF
>TRBV6-6|TRBJ1-1|-|-
TGTGCCAGCAGCCCCAGTAGGGGAAACACTGAAGCTTTCTTT
CASSPSRGNTEAFF
>TRBV6-6|TRBJ2-6|TRBD1|-
TGTGCCAGCAGATTGACAGGGGCTGGGGCCAACGTCCTGACTTTC
CASRLTGAGANVLTF
>TRBV2|TRBJ2-7|TRBD1|-
TGTGCCAGCAGGGGGACAGGGTTATCCTACGAGCAGTACTTC
CASRGTGLSYEQYF
>TRBV7-8|TRBJ2-3|-|-
TGTGCCAGCAGCTTAGACATGGGCACAGATACGCAGTATTTT
CASSLDMGTDTQYF
>TRBV25-1|TRBJ1-1|-|-
TGTGCCAGCAGTGAATCATGGGGGATGAACACTGAAGCTTTCTTT
CASSESWGMNTEAFF
>TRBV2|TRBJ2-5|TRBD2|-
TGTGCCAGCAGTGAATTCAGTAGCGGGGGAGCGGAAGAGACCCAGTACTTC
CASSEFSSGGAEETQYF
>TRBV4-1|TRBJ1-5|TRBD1|-
TGCGCCAGCAGCCAAGAAGGGACAGCTAGCAATCAGCCCCAGCATTTT
CASSQEGTASNQPQHF
>TRBV4-2|TRBJ1-5|-|-
TGTGCCAGCAGCCATAATGGGGTTAATAGCAATCAGCCCCAGCATTTT
CASSHNGVNSNQPQHF
>TRBV7-9|TRBJ2-1|-|-
TGTGCCAGCGGCCCCGCCGGGACAATCGCCTTCGATGAGCAGTTCTTC
CASGPAGTIAFDEQFF
>TRBV11-2|TRBJ1-2|-|-
TGTGCCAGCAGCGGCGACGGGGGCTATGGCTACACCTTC
CASSGDGGYGYTF
>TRBV6-5|TRBJ1-6|TRBD1|-
TGTGCCAGCAGTTACACAGGGGACTCACCCCTCCACTTT
CASSYTGDSPLHF
>TRBV19|TRBJ2-1|TRBD1|-
TGTGCCAGTAGGACAGGGGAGATCAATGAGCAGTTCTTC
CASRTGEINEQFF
>TRBV7-8|TRBJ1-5|TRBD1|-
TGCGCCAGCAGCCCGGGACAGCATAGCAATCAGCCCCAGCATTTT
CASSPGQHSNQPQHF
>TRBV7-9|TRBJ1-1|-|-
TGTGCCAGCAGCTTAGTCAGGGGTGCAACTGAAGCTTTCTTT
CASSLVRGATEAFF
>TRBV7-2|TRBJ2-7|-|-
TGTGCCAGCAGTCCCGGCCGCCAGCAGTACTTC
CASSPGRQQYF
>TRBV5-4|TRBJ2-3|TRBD2|-
TGTGCCAGCATGAGCGGGGCAGGAGATACGCAGTATTTT
CASMSGAGDTQYF
>TRBV6-5|TRBJ1-5|-|-
TGTGCCAGCAGTTACTCGCCGGGTAGCAATCAGCCCCAGCATTTT
CASSYSPGSNQPQHF
>TRBV5-1|TRBJ1-2|TRBD1|few
TGCGCCAGCAGCCGTGGGACAGGGGGCGCCAGCTATGGCTACACCTTC
CASSRGTGGASYGYTF
>TRBV4-1|TRBJ1-5|TRBD1|-
TGCGCCAGCAGCCCGGGACAGTTGGGCAATCAGCCCCAGCATTTT
CASSPGQLGNQPQHF
>TRBV9|TRBJ2-2|-|-
TGTGCCAGCAGCGTACCCCGGCAGGGACCGGACACCGGGGAGCTGTTTTTT
CASSVPRQGPDTGELFF
>TRBV11-2|TRBJ1-2|-|-
TGTGCCAGCAGCCTTACCGCATATGGCTACACCTTC
CASSLTAYGYTF
>TRBV13|TRBJ1-2|TRBD1|-
TGTGCCAGCAGCCCACGGACAGGAGCTTATGGCTACACCTTC
CASSPRTGAYGYTF
>TRBV7-9|TRBJ1-1|-|-
TGTGCCAGCAGCCTCGACGGGGCCACTGAAGCTTTCTTT
CASSLDGATEAFF
>TRBV5-8|TRBJ1-1|-|-
TGTGCCAGCAGCTTGGCCAGGGGACCAACTTTGAACACTGAAGCTTTCTTT
CASSLARGPTLNTEAFF
>TRBV6-1|TRBJ2-1|-|-
TGTGCCAGCAGGGGGGTGCCGGAGCCCTACAATGAGCAGTTCTTC
CASRGVPEPYNEQFF
>TRBV7-8|TRBJ1-5|TRBD1|-
TGTGCCAGCAGCTTAGGTGGGACAGGGAACGATTATTATAGCAATCAGCCCCAGCATTTT
CASSLGGTGNDYYSNQPQHF
>TRBV4-2|TRBJ1-3|-|once
TGTGCCAGCAGCCCAAAACAGTCTCTATTGGGAAACACCATATATTTT
CASSPKQSLLGNTIYF
>TRBV19|TRBJ2-1|-|few
TGTGCCAGTACCCAACCCGCCCCGGCAGGGCCTCACAATGAGCAGTTCTTC
CASTQPAPAGPHNEQFF
>TRBV10-3|TRBJ2-1|-|-
TGTGCCATCAGTGAGACCGGGGGAGCAAGCTACAATGAGCAGTTCTTC
CAISETGGASYNEQFF
>TRBV7-3|TRBJ1-1|TRBD1|few
TGTGCCAGCAGCTCGACAGGGGGGAACACTGAAGCTTTCTTT
CASSSTGGNTEAFF